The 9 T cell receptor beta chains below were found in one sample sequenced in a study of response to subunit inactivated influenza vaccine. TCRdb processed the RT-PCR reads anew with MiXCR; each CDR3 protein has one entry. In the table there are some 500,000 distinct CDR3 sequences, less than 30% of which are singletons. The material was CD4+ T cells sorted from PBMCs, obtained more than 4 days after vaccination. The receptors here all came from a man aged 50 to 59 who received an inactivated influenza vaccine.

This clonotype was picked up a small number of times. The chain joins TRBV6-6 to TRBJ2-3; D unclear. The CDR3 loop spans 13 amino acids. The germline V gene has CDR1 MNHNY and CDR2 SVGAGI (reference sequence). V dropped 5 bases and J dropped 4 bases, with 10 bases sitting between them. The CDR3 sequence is CASSKGRSDTQYF. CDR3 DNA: TGTGCCAGCAGTAAAGGACGATCAGATACGCAGTATTTT.

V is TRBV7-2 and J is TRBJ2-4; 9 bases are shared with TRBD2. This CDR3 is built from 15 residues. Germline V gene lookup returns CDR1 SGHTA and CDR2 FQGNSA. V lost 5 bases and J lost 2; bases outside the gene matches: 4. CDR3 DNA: TGTGCCAGCAGCGCTAGCGGGAACCCCAAAAACATTCAGTACTTC. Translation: CASSASGNPKNIQYF.

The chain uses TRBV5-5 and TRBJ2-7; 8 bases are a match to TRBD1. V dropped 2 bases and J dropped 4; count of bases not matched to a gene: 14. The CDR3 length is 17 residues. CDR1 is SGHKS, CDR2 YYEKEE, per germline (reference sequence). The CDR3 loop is CASSLTGTGRGLYEQYF. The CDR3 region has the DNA TGTGCCAGCAGCTTAACTGGGACAGGCCGGGGTTTGTACGAGCAGTACTTC.

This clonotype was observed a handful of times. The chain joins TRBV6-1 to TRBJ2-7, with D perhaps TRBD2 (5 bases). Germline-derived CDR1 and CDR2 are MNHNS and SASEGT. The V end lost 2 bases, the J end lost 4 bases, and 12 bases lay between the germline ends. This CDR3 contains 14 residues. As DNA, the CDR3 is TGTGCCAGCAGTGAAATGGGGAGTTCGTACGAGCAGTACTTC. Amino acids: CASSEMGSSYEQYF.

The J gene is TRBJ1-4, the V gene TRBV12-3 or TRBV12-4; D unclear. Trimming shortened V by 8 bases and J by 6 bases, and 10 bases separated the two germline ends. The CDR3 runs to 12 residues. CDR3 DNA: TGTGCCAGCGGTCGTGGTGATGAAAAACTGTTTTTT. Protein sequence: CASGRGDEKLFF.

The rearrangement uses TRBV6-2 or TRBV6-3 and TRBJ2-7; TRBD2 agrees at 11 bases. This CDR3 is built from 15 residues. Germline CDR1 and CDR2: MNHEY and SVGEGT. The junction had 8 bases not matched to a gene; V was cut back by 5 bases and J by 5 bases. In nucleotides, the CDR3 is TGTGCCAGCAGTCTGACACTAGCGGGAGCCCACGAGCAGTACTTC. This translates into CASSLTLAGAHEQYF.

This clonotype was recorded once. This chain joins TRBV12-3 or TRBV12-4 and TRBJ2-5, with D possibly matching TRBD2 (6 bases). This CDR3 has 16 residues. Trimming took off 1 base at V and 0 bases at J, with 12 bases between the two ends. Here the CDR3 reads CASSLGGDLYQETQYF. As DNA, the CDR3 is TGTGCCAGCAGTTTAGGCGGGGACCTGTACCAAGAGACCCAGTACTTC.

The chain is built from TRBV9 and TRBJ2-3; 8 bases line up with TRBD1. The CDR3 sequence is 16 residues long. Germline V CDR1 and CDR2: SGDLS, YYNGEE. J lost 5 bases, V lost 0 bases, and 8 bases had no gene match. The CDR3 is CASSVGPGGSQDTQYF. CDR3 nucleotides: TGTGCCAGCAGCGTAGGTCCAGGGGGCAGCCAAGATACGCAGTATTTT.

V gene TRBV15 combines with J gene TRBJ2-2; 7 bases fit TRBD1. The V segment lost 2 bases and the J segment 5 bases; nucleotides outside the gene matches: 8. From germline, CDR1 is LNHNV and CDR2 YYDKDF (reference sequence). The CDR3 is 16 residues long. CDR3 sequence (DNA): TGTGCCACCAGCAGACCCAGACAGGGTCGGACCGGGGAGCTGTTTTTT. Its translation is CATSRPRQGRTGELFF.